A selection of T cell receptor beta chains follows, all from one sample in a study of blood T cell repertoires in COVID-19. Data came from immunoSEQ multiplex PCR; TCRdb stores just in-frame clones and leaves some out. The data contain 400,000 to 550,000 clones, 75% to 90% of them singletons. The sequencing input was peripheral blood. The receptors were gathered from a woman aged 25 to 39 with acute or convalescent COVID-19. CDR3s leave out the opening cysteine and the closing phenylalanine or tryptophan. Clone size is stated in some rows and not others, as once, few, many or a class when expanded.

cdr3_aa	v_call	j_call	clone_size
ASSHNIGGGFNEQF	TRBV18	TRBJ2-1	-
ASSQPGSVNTEAF	TRBV3-1/TRBV3-2	TRBJ1-1	-
AAFRGGYGYT	TRBV28	TRBJ1-2	-
ASRQGVNQPQH	TRBV6-5	TRBJ1-5	-
SVDPGTDTQY	TRBV29-1	TRBJ2-3	-
ASSLNRDTEAF	TRBV5-1	TRBJ1-1	-
ATKRRGNSPLH	TRBV28	TRBJ1-6	few
ASSLTGREDGYT	TRBV5-1	TRBJ1-2	-
ASSSDRSYEQY	TRBV5-1	TRBJ2-7	-
ASSRSGGSTDTQY	TRBV3-1/TRBV3-2	TRBJ2-3	-
SARGTNEQF	TRBV20-1	TRBJ2-1	-
ASKLAGVNTGELF	TRBV2	TRBJ2-2	-
ASSQGDYGYT	TRBV7-9	TRBJ1-2	-
ASSLEWASGNTIY	TRBV5-1	TRBJ1-3	-
ASSIRGGNTEAF	TRBV19	TRBJ1-1	-
ASSEGSGQYEQY	TRBV6-1	TRBJ2-7	-
ASRRGVGGETQY	TRBV6-5	TRBJ2-5	once
ASSARALYGYT	TRBV19	TRBJ1-2	-
ASSRGDYPFQETQY	TRBV7-8	TRBJ2-5	-
ASRVDRWNTEAF	TRBV2	TRBJ1-1	-
ASRDGRGEAF	TRBV5-4	TRBJ1-1	-
ASNRGGAGDTQY	TRBV6-1	TRBJ2-3	-
ASSVGPPGYEQY	TRBV9	TRBJ2-7	few
ASSPTLAGYEQY	TRBV5-4	TRBJ2-7	-
SASFGQGARNEQF	TRBV20-1	TRBJ2-1	-
ASSHRQGKVSGNTIY	TRBV19	TRBJ1-3	once
ATSGPNEKLF	TRBV15	TRBJ1-4	-
ASSEALAGGREQY	TRBV6-1	TRBJ2-7	-
ASSGRLASNTGELF	TRBV9	TRBJ2-2	-
ASSRQARETQY	TRBV28	TRBJ2-5	-
ASSLPQGPDTQY	TRBV28	TRBJ2-3	-
ASSSPPQVNTEAF	TRBV6-8	TRBJ1-1	-
ASSELGFFNSPLH	TRBV6-1	TRBJ1-6	-
ASNLQGTDTQY	TRBV12-3/TRBV12-4	TRBJ2-3	-
ASRGQGAAEQY	TRBV2	TRBJ2-7	few
ASSYHRHSGPTDTQY	TRBV6-2/TRBV6-3	TRBJ2-3	-
AWSSAVNNQPQH	TRBV30	TRBJ1-5	-
ASSLDQGARGYT	TRBV7-8	TRBJ1-2	-
ASTILRPGTGPYNEQF	TRBV28	TRBJ2-1	once
ASSAARGTEAF	TRBV6-4	TRBJ1-1	-
ASSLTGTSGGANTQY	TRBV7-2	TRBJ2-3	-
ASSKRVNTEAF	TRBV12-3/TRBV12-4	TRBJ1-1	-
ASSQGPGGDPFYGYT	TRBV4-1	TRBJ1-2	-
ASSLAGGPETQY	TRBV4-1	TRBJ2-5	-
ASSLSGGAHHEQY	TRBV5-4	TRBJ2-7	-
ASRWLAGDTGELF	TRBV5-1	TRBJ2-2	-
AWNAKGTASNIQY	TRBV30	TRBJ2-4	-
SVEGADFSNEQY	TRBV29-1	TRBJ2-7	-
ASNGVLETQY	TRBV2	TRBJ2-5	-
ASSQGAGGETQY	TRBV3-1/TRBV3-2	TRBJ2-5	-
ASSPGEGFGYT	TRBV4-1	TRBJ1-2	-
ASSDLGTGIYEQY	TRBV2	TRBJ2-7	-
ASSLAGNTEAF	TRBV12-3/TRBV12-4	TRBJ1-1	-
ASLAGGINTQY	TRBV28	TRBJ2-3	-
ASSFPGWPLH	TRBV12-3/TRBV12-4	TRBJ1-6	-
ASSRDRVDGYT	TRBV12-3/TRBV12-4	TRBJ1-2	-
ASSPSGYSTSGVFYEQF	TRBV4-2	TRBJ2-1	-
ASSSAGGPGNEQF	TRBV11-3	TRBJ2-1	-
ATRTRLAGYNEQF	TRBV15	TRBJ2-1	-
ASSNSGETYEQY	TRBV2	TRBJ2-7	-